Listed below are T cell receptor beta chains from one sample, sequenced in a study of blood T cell repertoires in COVID-19. Clones were read by immunoSEQ multiplex PCR, and TCRdb kept only the in-frame ones, dropping some. The data show over 200,000 clones, about 85% seen once. Material: PBMCs or T cells enriched from blood (not recorded which). The receptor source for this set is a man aged 35-49 years who had recovered from COVID-19. The CDR3 runs from the conserved cysteine through the conserved F or W. The order of the fields is clone size, J gene, D gene, V gene, CDR3 protein, CDR3 DNA. D genes are given only for firm matches. Some rows have no size entry. The others give once, few or many, or a class for an expanded clone.

>NA|TRBJ1-5|NA|TRBV30
CAWRGHGGNQPQHF
TGTGCCTGGAGGGGACACGGGGGCAATCAGCCCCAGCATTTT
>NA|TRBJ2-1|TRBD2|TRBV28
CASHSSGSPNEQFF
TGTGCCAGCCACTCTAGCGGGAGTCCAAATGAGCAGTTCTTC
>once|TRBJ1-1|NA|TRBV7-2
CASSPSQVEAFF
TGTGCCAGCAGCCCGAGTCAGGTTGAAGCTTTCTTT
>NA|TRBJ1-5|NA|TRBV6-6
CASSPGHSNQPQHF
TGTGCCAGCAGTCCCGGACACAGCAATCAGCCCCAGCATTTT
>NA|TRBJ1-4|TRBD1|TRBV7-9
CASSFDGTANEKLFF
TGTGCCAGCAGCTTCGACGGGACAGCTAATGAAAAACTGTTTTTT
>NA|TRBJ2-6|TRBD1|TRBV6-1
CASSGQGTSGANVLTF
TGTGCCAGCAGTGGACAGGGCACCTCTGGGGCCAACGTCCTGACTTTC
>NA|TRBJ1-1|NA|TRBV9
CASSVASYTEAFF
TGTGCCAGCAGCGTAGCTTCGTACACTGAAGCTTTCTTT
>NA|TRBJ1-5|NA|TRBV21-1
CASTQRPDRSNQPQHF
TGTGCCAGCACCCAGAGACCAGACAGGAGCAATCAGCCCCAGCATTTT
>once|TRBJ2-3|TRBD1|TRBV2
CASKLVQGVDTQYF
TGTGCCAGCAAGTTGGTGCAGGGGGTGGATACGCAGTATTTT
>NA|TRBJ2-7|TRBD2|TRBV9
CASSVGRQGGAYEQYF
TGTGCCAGCAGCGTAGGTAGGCAGGGAGGGGCCTACGAGCAGTACTTC
>NA|TRBJ2-1|TRBD1|TRBV28
CAAGGAGGGNEQFF
TGTGCCGCAGGGGGCGCAGGGGGAGGAAATGAGCAGTTCTTC
>NA|TRBJ1-1|NA|TRBV13
CASSTDRYTEAFF
TGTGCCAGCAGCACTGACAGGTACACTGAAGCTTTCTTT
>NA|TRBJ2-7|NA|TRBV3-1/TRBV3-2
CASSQDPATYEQYF
TGTGCCAGCAGCCAAGATCCAGCGACCTACGAGCAGTACTTC
>NA|TRBJ2-1|TRBD2|TRBV3-1/TRBV3-2
CASSQDRGTSGRNEQFF
TGTGCCAGCAGCCAAGATCGAGGGACTAGCGGGAGGAATGAGCAGTTCTTC
>NA|TRBJ2-2|NA|TRBV18
CASSPRGNTGELFF
TGTGCCAGCTCACCCAGGGGGAACACCGGGGAGCTGTTTTTT